This T cell receptor (beta chain) was retrieved from a study of response to subunit inactivated influenza vaccine. V gave up 6 bases and J gave up 5 bases, with 16 bases separating them. The CDR3 covers 14 residues. Looked up from germline, CDR1 is MNHEY and CDR2 is SVGEGT. MiXCR, applied by TCRdb to the RT-PCR reads, yields one record per CDR3 protein. This sample has around 200,000 distinct CDR3 sequences; about an eighth occur once, and the top ten carry 25% to 35%. The same specimen was also included in a second study, on T cells expressing NK-cell markers. In that study: TCR beta libraries carry UMIs added by 5'RACE template switching. Over 5 donors showed dominant NKG2C+ clonotypes comprising roughly 1.0-7.5% of their CD8+ T cells.

This sequence joins TRBV6-2 or TRBV6-3 and TRBJ2-5; TRBD1 might be the D (6 bases). The sequence derives from a man aged 50 to 60 who received an inactivated influenza vaccine. This material consisted of CD8+ T cells sorted from PBMCs, taken 11 to 12 days after vaccination. CDR3 nucleotides: TGTGCCAGCAGCCAATCCGACAGGACCGAGACCCAGTACTTC. The encoded protein is CASSQSDRTETQYF.